This T cell receptor beta chain originates from a study of blood T cells in healthy people across ages. Next came a second PCR, run for about 7 to 12 cycles, which used a sample-barcoded 5' primer along with a J-beta primer mix. TCRdb redid the calling of the 5' RACE reads with MiXCR, one entry per CDR3 protein. The repertoire holds about 730,000 distinct CDR3 sequences, with about 42% as singletons. Study results and caveats: Calculation of diversity from one million T cells yielded estimates considered to be underestimates. The study lacked donor CMV status, which possibly confounded expanded clonotype changes. Long-lived and aged donors differed, with more naive CD4+ cells and higher diversity in the long-lived. The lack of PBMC sorting stopped any conclusive naive versus antigen-experienced comparison.

The length of the CDR3 is 15 residues. V lost 2 bases, J lost 5 bases, and 2 bases stayed unmatched. The germline V gene has CDR1 LGHDT and CDR2 YNNKEL (reference sequence). This clonotype was detected only a few times. The antigen is unknown. This TCR was sampled from a woman aged 60-75 years in good health. Sequenced sample: blood. The chain couples TRBV3-1 to TRBJ2-5; 13 bases are shared with TRBD2. The CDR3 sequence is CASSQTSGGVETQYF. The DNA of the CDR3 is TGTGCCAGCAGCCAAACTAGCGGGGGGGTGGAGACCCAGTACTTC.